This paragraph covers one T cell receptor beta chain sequence. As yet, its antigen is unknown. The data were taken from a study of T-cell memory formation after mild COVID-19. Study-wide points: Second-wave clones that peaked on day 37 lacked confirmed SARS-CoV-2 specificity.

The V segment lost 3 bases and the J segment 6 bases; nucleotides outside the gene matches: 5. The CDR3 is 15 residues long. TCRdb redid the calling of the 5' RACE reads with MiXCR, one entry per CDR3 protein. The sample consists of around 200,000 distinct CDR3 sequences, approximately 16% of them appearing once. This chain connects TRBV12-3 or TRBV12-4 to TRBJ2-2, with 9 bases fitting TRBD1. This sequence originates from an adult woman who had mild COVID-19 (a few samples of this study predate the infection). Cell type and time point are not known. The sequenced sample was PBMCs or a T cell subset sorted from them (not recorded which). CDR3 sequence (DNA): TGTGCCAGCAGTTTTGGGACAGGGTACGCCGGGGAGCTGTTTTTT. This gives the protein CASSFGTGYAGELFF.